This TCR beta chain stems from a study of T cell responses to AZD1222 COVID-19 vaccine. Some clones are missing from TCRdb's copy, which holds only in-frame ones; the method was immunoSEQ multiplex PCR. The repertoire holds around 140,000 clones, roughly 90% seen once, with 0.9% to 1.2% in the top ten. This clone was picked up a small number of times. CDR3 size: 16 residues. Germline CDR1 and CDR2: SGHVS and FQNEAQ. Trimming stripped 5 bases from V and 3 bases from J, with 17 bases between. The clonotype originates from an adult who received the AZD1222 COVID-19 vaccine. Here the sequenced sample was peripheral blood, taken 28 days after the second AZD1222 dose. The chain couples TRBV7-8 to TRBJ1-3; D call uncertain. The CDR3 is CASSQSGDRRGNTIYF. The CDR3 nucleotides are TGTGCCAGCAGCCAGTCCGGGGATCGACGTGGAAACACCATATATTTT.